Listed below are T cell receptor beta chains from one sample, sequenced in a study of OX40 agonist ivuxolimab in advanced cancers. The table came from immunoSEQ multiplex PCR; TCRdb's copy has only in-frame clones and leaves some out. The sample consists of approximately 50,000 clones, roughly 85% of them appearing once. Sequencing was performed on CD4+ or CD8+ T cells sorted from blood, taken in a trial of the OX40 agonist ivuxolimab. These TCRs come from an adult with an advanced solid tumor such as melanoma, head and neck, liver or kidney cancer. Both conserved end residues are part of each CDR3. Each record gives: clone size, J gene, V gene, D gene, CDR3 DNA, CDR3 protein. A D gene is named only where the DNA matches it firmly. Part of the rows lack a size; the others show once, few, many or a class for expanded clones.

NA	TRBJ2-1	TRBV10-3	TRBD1	TGTGCCACCACCGGGACAGGGGACCACAATGAGCAGTTCTTC	CATTGTGDHNEQFF
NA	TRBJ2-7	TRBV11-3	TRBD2	TGTGCCAGCAGCTTAGGTACTAGCGGGGGGACCTACGAGCAGTACTTC	CASSLGTSGGTYEQYF
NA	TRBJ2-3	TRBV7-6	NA	TGTGCCAGCAGCTCTAGACTAGCAGATACGCAGTATTTT	CASSSRLADTQYF
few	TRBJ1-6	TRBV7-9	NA	TGTGCCAGCAGCCCCCTCACCGGGACCTTCAATTCACCCCTCCACTTT	CASSPLTGTFNSPLHF
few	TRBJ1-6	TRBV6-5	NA	TGTGCCAGCAGTTCTTGGACGGGGAATTCACCCCTCCACTTT	CASSSWTGNSPLHF
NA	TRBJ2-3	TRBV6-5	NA	TGTGCCAGCAGTCTTACCCCGTGGGCAGATACGCAGTATTTT	CASSLTPWADTQYF
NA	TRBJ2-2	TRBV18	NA	TGTGCCAGCTCCCAAGGACAGTTGAACACCGGGGAGCTGTTTTTT	CASSQGQLNTGELFF
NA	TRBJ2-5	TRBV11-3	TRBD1	TGTGCCAGCAGCTTTAGCCGGGACAGGGGAGAAGAGACCCAGTACTTC	CASSFSRDRGEETQYF
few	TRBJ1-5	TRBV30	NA	TGTGCCTGGAGTGTATCAGTAGGCCAGCCCCAGCATTTT	CAWSVSVGQPQHF
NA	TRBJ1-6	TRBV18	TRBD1	TGTGCCAGCTCGTTTCAGGGGACAGGGTTTGATTCACCCCTCCACTTT	CASSFQGTGFDSPLHF
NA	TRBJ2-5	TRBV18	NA	TGTGCCAGCTCACTCCTAAACAGGCCCCAAGAGACCCAGTACTTC	CASSLLNRPQETQYF
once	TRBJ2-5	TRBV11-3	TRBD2	TGTGCCAGCAGCCCGGGACTAGCGGGGGGGCAAGAGACCCAGTACTTC	CASSPGLAGGQETQYF
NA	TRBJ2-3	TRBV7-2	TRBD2	TGTGCCAGCAGCTTAGACCGTAGCGGGGGGGGTGTTGGCCGCACGCAGTATTTT	CASSLDRSGGGVGRTQYF
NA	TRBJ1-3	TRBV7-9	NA	TGTGCCAGTCAGGGGTACTCTGGAAACACCATATATTTT	CASQGYSGNTIYF
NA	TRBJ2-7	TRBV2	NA	TGTGCCAGCAGTGAAGGAGGGGTCGGGTACGAGCAGTACTTC	CASSEGGVGYEQYF
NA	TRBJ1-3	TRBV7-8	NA	TGTGCCAGCAGCTTAGAGGTTAACGGAAACACCATATATTTT	CASSLEVNGNTIYF
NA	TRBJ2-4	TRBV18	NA	TGTGCCAGCTCACCAACCGGTTTCGACATTCAGTACTTC	CASSPTGFDIQYF
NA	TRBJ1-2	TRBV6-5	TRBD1	TGTGCCAGCAGGTCGGGACAGGGGACTGGAGGCTACACCTTC	CASRSGQGTGGYTF
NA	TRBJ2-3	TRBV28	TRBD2	TGTGCCAGCCTCCGGGGGGGCTTTGTTTCAGATACGCAGTATTTT	CASLRGGFVSDTQYF
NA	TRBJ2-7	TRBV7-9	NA	TGTGCCAGCAGCTTGACAGGCCTGGGGTCCTACGAGCAGTACTTC	CASSLTGLGSYEQYF
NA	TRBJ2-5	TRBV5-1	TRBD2	TGCGCCAGCAGACCTGGACTAGCGGGGGAGACCCAGTACTTC	CASRPGLAGETQYF
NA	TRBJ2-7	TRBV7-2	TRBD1	TGTGCCAGCAGCCGACAGGGGGGTTTGGGGCAGTACTTC	CASSRQGGLGQYF
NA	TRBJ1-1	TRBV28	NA	TGTGCCAGCAGTCAAAGGGGCACTGAAGCTTTCTTT	CASSQRGTEAFF
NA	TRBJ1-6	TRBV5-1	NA	TGCGCCAGCAGCCTCGGGCAGGATACTGGAAATTCACCCCTCCACTTT	CASSLGQDTGNSPLHF
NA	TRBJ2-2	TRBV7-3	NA	TGTGCCAGCAGCTTGGGGGCGGGCGGGGAGCTGTTTTTT	CASSLGAGGELFF
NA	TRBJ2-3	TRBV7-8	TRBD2	TGTGCCAGCAGCTTATCAGCGGGGGGGGTCGCGACGCAGTATTTT	CASSLSAGGVATQYF
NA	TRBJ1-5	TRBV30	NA	TGTGCCTGGAGTGTACCTCAACAGCCCCAGCATTTT	CAWSVPQQPQHF
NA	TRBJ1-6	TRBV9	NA	TGTGCCAGCAGCGTAGAGCAAACCTATAATTCACCCCTCCACTTT	CASSVEQTYNSPLHF
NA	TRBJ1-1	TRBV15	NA	TGTGCCACCAGCAGGAATTCCGCTGAAGCTTTCTTT	CATSRNSAEAFF
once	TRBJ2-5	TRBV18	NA	TGTGCCAGCTCACCAGGCGAAGGAGAGACCCAGTACTTC	CASSPGEGETQYF
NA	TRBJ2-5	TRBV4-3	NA	TGCGCCAGCAGCCAAGGTGTGGGCTTTGAGACCCAGTACTTC	CASSQGVGFETQYF
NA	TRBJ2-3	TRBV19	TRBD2	TGTGCCAGTACTTTCGGGGGGGCCCCAGATACGCAGTATTTT	CASTFGGAPDTQYF
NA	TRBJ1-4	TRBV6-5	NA	TGTGCCAGCCGAGATGAAACTAATGAAAAACTGTTTTTT	CASRDETNEKLFF
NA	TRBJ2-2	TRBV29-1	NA	TGCAGCGTTAGGCCTCACAGGGCTCCCAACGCCGGGGAGCTGTTTTTT	CSVRPHRAPNAGELFF
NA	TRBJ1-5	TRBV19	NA	TGTGCCAGCTGGGGAGGGTTTAGAGGGAATCAGCCCCAGCATTTT	CASWGGFRGNQPQHF
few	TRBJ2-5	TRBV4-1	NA	TGCGCCAGCAGCCTGGGGTCGGGTGGGGCACAGACCCAGTACTTC	CASSLGSGGAQTQYF
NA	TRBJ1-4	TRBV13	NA	TGTGCCAGCAGCTTAAAAGGGGATAATGAAAAGTTGTTTTTT	CASSLKGDNEKLFF
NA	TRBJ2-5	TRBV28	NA	TGTGCCAGCAGCCAAGGGCGGGAGACCCAGTACTTC	CASSQGRETQYF
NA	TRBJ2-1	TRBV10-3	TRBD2	TGTGCCATCAGTGAGGCGGGGGGGTTAAATGAGCAGTTCTTC	CAISEAGGLNEQFF
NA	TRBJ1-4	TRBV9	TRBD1	TGTGCCAGCAGCGGCCGGACAGGGGTTGAAAAACTGTTTTTT	CASSGRTGVEKLFF
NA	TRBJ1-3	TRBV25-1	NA	TGTGCCAGCAGTGCCGACACCCGGAGAACCATATATTTT	CASSADTRRTIYF
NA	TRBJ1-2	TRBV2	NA	TGTGCCAGCAGGGACTGGGGCTACACCTTC	CASRDWGYTF
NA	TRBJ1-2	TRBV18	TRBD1	TGTGCCAGCTCACGTGACAGGGGGGAAAACTATGGCTACACCTTC	CASSRDRGENYGYTF
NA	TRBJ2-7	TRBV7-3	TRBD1	TGTGCCAGCAGTCGGGACAGGGGGTACGAGCAGTACTTC	CASSRDRGYEQYF
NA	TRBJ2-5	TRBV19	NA	TGTGCCAGTAGCCCCGACAGGCAAGAGACCCAGTACTTC	CASSPDRQETQYF
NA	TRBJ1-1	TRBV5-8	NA	TGTGCCAGCAGCCTGCAGGGACTGAGCACTGAAGCTTTCTTT	CASSLQGLSTEAFF
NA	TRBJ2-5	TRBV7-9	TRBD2	TGTGCCAGCAGCTTAGCTAGCGGGGTTACCCAGTACTTC	CASSLASGVTQYF
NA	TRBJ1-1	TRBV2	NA	TGTGCCAGCAGTGTTGGGGAGAACACTGAAGCTTTCTTT	CASSVGENTEAFF
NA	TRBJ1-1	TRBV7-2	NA	TGTGCCAGCAGCTTAGTTCCAGGGGTGAACACTGAAGCTTTCTTT	CASSLVPGVNTEAFF
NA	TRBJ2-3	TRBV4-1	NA	TGCGCCAGCAGCCAAGATCTCCAAGATACGCAGTATTTT	CASSQDLQDTQYF
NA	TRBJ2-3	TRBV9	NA	TGTGCCAGCAGCGTAGTCATGGGAGGAGATACGCAGTATTTT	CASSVVMGGDTQYF
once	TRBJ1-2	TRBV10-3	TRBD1	TGTGCCATCAGGGACAGGGCAGGATCGGCCGAGAGGGGCTACACCTTC	CAIRDRAGSAERGYTF
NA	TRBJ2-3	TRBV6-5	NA	TGTGCCAGCAGTTCAGGAGGGGGCGCCGACACAGATACGCAGTATTTT	CASSSGGGADTDTQYF
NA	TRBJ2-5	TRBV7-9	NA	TGTGCCAGCAGCCCTACGTCGGGGTTGGAGACCCAGTACTTC	CASSPTSGLETQYF
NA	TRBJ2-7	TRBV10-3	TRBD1	TGTGCCATCAGTGAGTCGGGGGGACAGGGGACGACTGAGCAGTACTTC	CAISESGGQGTTEQYF
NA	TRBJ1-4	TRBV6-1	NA	TGTGCCAGCCGGGGTCCCAATGAAAAACTGTTTTTT	CASRGPNEKLFF
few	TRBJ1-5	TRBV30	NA	TGTGCCTGGAGTCGGGAGGGCAATCAGCCCCAGCATTTT	CAWSREGNQPQHF